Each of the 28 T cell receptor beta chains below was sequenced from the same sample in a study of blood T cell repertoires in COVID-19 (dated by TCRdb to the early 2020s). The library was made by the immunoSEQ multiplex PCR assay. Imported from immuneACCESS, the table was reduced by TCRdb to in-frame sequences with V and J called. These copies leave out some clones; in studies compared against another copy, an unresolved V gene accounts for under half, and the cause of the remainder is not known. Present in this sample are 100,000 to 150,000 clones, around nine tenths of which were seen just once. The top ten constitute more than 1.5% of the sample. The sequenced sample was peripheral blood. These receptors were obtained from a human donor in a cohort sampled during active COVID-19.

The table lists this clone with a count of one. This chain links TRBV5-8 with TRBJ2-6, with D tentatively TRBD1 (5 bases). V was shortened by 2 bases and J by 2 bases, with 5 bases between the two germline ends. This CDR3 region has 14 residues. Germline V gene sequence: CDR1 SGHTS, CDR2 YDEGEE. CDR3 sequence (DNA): TGTGCCAGCAGCTTAGGGGCTGGGGCCAACGTCCTGACTTTC. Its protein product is CASSLGAGANVLTF.

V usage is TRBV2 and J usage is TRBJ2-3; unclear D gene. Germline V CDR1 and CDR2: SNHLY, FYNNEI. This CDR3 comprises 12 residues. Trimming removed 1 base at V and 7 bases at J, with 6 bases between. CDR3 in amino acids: CASSEEAYTQYF. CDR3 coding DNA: TGTGCCAGCAGTGAAGAAGCATATACGCAGTATTTT. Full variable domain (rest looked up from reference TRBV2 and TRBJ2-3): EPEVTQTPSHQVTQMGQEVILRCVPISNHLYFYWYRQILGQKVEFLVSFYNNEISEKSEIFDDQFSVERPDGSNFTLKIRSTKLEDSAMYFCASSEEAYTQYFGPGTRLTVL.

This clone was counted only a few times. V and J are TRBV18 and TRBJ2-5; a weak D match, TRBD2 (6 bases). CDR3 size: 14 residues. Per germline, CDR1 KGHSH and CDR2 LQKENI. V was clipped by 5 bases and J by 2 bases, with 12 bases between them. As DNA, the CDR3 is TGTGCCAGCTCAGGTACTAGCTCACAAGAGACCCAGTACTTC. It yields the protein CASSGTSSQETQYF.

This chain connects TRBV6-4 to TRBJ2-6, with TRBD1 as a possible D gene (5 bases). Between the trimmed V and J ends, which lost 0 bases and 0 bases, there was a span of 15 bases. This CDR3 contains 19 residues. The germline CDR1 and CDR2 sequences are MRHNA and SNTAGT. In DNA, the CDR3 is TGTGCCAGCAGTGACTCCGACCCTACAGGCGACTCTGGGGCCAACGTCCTGACTTTC. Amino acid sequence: CASSDSDPTGDSGANVLTF.

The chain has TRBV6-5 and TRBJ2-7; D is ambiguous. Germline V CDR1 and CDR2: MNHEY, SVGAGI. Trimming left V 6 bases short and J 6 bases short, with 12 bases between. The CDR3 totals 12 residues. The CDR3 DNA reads TGTGCCAGCAGCAATCGCCCCAGCGAGCAGTACTTC. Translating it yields CASSNRPSEQYF.

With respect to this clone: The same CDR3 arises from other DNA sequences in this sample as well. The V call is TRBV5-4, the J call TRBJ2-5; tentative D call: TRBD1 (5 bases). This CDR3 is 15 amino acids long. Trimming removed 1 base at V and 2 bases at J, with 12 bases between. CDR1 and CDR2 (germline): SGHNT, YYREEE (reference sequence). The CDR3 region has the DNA TGTGCCAGCAGCTTGTGGTCAGGGCGTCAAGAGACCCAGTACTTC. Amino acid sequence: CASSLWSGRQETQYF.

The CDR3 is CASSYDRGRGYEQYF. DNA for the CDR3: TGTGCCAGCAGCTATGACAGGGGTAGGGGCTACGAGCAGTACTTC. The V gene is TRBV28, the J gene TRBJ2-7; 8 positions match TRBD1. V shed 6 bases, J shed 3 bases, and the junction held 10 bases outside the gene matches. The V gene's germline CDR1 is MDHEN and CDR2 SYDVKM. CDR3 length: 15 amino acids.

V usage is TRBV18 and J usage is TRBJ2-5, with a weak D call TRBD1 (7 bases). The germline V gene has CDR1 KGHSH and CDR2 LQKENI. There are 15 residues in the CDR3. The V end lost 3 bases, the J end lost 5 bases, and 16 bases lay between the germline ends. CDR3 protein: CASSPRAGGYETQYF. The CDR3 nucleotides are TGTGCCAGCTCACCGCGGGCAGGGGGGTACGAGACCCAGTACTTC.

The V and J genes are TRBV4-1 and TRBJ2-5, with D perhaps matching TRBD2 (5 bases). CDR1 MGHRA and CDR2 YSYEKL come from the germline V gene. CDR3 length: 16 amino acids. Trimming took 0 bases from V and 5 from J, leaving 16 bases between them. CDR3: CASSQEEGRPGETQYF. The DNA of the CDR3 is TGCGCCAGCAGCCAAGAAGAGGGCAGACCCGGGGAGACCCAGTACTTC.

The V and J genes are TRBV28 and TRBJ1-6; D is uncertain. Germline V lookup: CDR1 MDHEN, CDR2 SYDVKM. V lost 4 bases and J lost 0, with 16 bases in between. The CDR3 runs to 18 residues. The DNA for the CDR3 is TGTGCCAGCAGTTCGGTGTTCATCTCGAGCTCCTATAATTCACCCCTCCACTTT. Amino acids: CASSSVFISSSYNSPLHF.

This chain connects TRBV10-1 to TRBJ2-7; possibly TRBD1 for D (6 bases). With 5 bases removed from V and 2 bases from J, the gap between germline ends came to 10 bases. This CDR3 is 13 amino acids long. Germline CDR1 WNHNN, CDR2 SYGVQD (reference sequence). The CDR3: CASSTTGTYEQYF. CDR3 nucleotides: TGCGCCAGCAGTACCACAGGGACCTACGAGCAGTACTTC.

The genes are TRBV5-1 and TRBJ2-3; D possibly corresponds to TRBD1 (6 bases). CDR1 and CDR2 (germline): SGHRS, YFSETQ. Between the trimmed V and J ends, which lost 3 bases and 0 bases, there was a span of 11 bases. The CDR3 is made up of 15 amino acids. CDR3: CASSSEQGSTDTQYF. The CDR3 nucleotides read TGCGCCAGCAGCTCGGAACAGGGTAGCACAGATACGCAGTATTTT. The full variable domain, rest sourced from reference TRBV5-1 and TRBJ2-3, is KAGVTQTPRYLIKTRGQQVTLSCSPISGHRSVSWYQQTPGQGLQFLFEYFSETQRNKGNFPGRFSGRQFSNSRSEMNVSTLELGDSALYLCASSSEQGSTDTQYFGPGTRLTVL.

The CDR3 DNA reads TGCGCCAGCAGCCTAGGTGGACAGGTGAAGACCCAGTACTTC. Translation gives CASSLGGQVKTQYF. The rearrangement links TRBV5-1 to TRBJ2-5; 7 nucleotides line up with TRBD1. Germline-derived CDR1 and CDR2 are SGHRS and YFSETQ. The V gene end was trimmed by 4 bases and the J gene end by 6 bases; junction bases not matched to a gene: 9. The CDR3 consists of 14 residues. The full variable domain, rest sourced from reference TRBV5-1 and TRBJ2-5, is KAGVTQTPRYLIKTRGQQVTLSCSPISGHRSVSWYQQTPGQGLQFLFEYFSETQRNKGNFPGRFSGRQFSNSRSEMNVSTLELGDSALYLCASSLGGQVKTQYFGPGTRLLVL.

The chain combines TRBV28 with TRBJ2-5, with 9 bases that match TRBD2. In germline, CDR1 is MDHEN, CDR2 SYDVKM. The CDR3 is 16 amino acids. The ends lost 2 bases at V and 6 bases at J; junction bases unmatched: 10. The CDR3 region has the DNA TGTGCCAGCAGTTTAAGGCTAGCGGGAATCGGGAAGACCCAGTACTTC. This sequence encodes CASSLRLAGIGKTQYF.

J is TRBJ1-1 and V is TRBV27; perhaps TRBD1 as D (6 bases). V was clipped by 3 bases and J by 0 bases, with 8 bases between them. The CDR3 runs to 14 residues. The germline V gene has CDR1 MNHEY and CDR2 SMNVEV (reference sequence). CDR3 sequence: CASSFRGLNTEAFF. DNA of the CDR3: TGTGCCAGCAGTTTCAGGGGACTGAACACTGAAGCTTTCTTT.

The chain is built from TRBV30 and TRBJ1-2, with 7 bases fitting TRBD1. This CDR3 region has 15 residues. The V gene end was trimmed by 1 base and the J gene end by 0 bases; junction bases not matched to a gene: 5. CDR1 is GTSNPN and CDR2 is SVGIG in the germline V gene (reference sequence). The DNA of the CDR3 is TGTGCCTGGAGTGGGACCGGGACAGCTAACTATGGCTACACCTTC. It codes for CAWSGTGTANYGYTF. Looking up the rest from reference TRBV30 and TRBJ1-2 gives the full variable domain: SQTIHQWPATLVQPVGSPLSLECTVEGTSNPNLYWYRQAAGRGLQLLFYSVGIGQISSEVPQNLSASRPQDRQFILSSKKLLLSDSGFYLCAWSGTGTANYGYTFGSGTRLTVV.

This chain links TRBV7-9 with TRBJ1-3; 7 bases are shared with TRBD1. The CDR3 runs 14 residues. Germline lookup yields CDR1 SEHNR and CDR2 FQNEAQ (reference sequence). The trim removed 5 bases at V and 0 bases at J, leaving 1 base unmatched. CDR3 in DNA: TGTGCCAGCAGCCGGGACAGCTCTGGAAACACCATATATTTT. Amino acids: CASSRDSSGNTIYF.

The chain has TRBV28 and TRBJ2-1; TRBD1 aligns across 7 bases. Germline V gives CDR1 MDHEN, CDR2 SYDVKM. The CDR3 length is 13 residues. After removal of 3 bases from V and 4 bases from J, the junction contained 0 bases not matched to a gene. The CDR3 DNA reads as TGTGCCAGCAGTTTGACAGGGTACAATGAGCAGTTCTTC. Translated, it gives CASSLTGYNEQFF.

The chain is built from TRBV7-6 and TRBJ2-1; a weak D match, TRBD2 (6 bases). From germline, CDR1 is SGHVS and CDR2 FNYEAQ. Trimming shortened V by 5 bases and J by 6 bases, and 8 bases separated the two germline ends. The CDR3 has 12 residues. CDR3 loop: CASSPGSNEQFF. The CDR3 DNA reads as TGTGCCAGCAGCCCCGGGAGCAATGAGCAGTTCTTC.

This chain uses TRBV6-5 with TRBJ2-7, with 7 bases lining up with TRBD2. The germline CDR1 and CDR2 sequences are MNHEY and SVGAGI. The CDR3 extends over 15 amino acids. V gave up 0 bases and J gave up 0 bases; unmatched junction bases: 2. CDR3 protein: CASSYSRGSSYEQYF. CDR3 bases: TGTGCCAGCAGTTACTCGCGCGGGAGCTCCTACGAGCAGTACTTC.

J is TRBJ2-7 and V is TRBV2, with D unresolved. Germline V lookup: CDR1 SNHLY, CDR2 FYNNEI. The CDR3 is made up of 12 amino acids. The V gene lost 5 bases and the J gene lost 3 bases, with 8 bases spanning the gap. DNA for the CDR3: TGTGCCAGCAGTATGGCTAGCTACGAGCAGTACTTC. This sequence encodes CASSMASYEQYF.

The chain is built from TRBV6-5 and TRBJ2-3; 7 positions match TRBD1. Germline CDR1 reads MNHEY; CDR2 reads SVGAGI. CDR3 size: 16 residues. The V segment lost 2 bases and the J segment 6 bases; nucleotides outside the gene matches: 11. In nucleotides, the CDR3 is TGTGCCAGCAGTTACCTAGGGGGCAGGCCTTGGGATACGCAGTATTTT. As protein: CASSYLGGRPWDTQYF.

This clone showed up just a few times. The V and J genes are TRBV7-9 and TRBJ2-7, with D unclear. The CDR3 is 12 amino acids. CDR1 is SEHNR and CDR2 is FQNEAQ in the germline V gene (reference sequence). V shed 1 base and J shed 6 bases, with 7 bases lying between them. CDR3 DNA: TGTGCCAGCAGCTTAGTACAGTCCGAGCAGTACTTC. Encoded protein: CASSLVQSEQYF.

CDR3 region: CSVKGQMNTEAFF. DNA for the CDR3: TGCAGCGTAAAGGGACAGATGAACACTGAAGCTTTCTTT. V gene TRBV29-1 combines with J gene TRBJ1-1; 7 positions match TRBD1. CDR1 is SQVTM and CDR2 is ANQGSEA in the germline V gene. This CDR3 has 13 residues. Unmatched junction bases numbered 4, after V lost 6 bases and J lost 0 bases.

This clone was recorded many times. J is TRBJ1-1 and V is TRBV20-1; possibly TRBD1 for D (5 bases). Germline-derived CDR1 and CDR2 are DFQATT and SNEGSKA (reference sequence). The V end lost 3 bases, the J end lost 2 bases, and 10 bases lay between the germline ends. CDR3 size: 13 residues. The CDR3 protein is CSASLDRNTEAFF. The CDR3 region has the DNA TGCAGTGCTAGTCTTGACAGAAACACTGAAGCTTTCTTT.

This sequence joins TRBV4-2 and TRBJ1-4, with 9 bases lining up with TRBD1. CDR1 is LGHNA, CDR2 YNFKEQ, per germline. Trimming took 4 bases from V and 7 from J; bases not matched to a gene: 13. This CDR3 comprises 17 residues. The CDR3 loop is CASSPDGYGTGSEKLFF. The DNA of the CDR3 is TGTGCCAGCAGCCCAGATGGGTACGGGACAGGGTCTGAAAAACTGTTTTTT.

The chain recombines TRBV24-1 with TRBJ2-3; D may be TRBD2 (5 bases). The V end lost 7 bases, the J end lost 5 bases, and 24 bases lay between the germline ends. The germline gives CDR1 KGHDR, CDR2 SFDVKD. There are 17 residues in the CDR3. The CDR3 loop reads CATSQTYGSVIEDTQYF. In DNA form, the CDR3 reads TGTGCCACCAGCCAAACCTATGGTAGCGTGATCGAAGATACGCAGTATTTT.

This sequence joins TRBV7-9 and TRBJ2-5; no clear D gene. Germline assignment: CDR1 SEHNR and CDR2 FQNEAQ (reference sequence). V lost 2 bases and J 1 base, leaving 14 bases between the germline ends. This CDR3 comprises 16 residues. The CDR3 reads CASSLFRRRVQETQYF. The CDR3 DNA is TGTGCCAGCAGCTTATTTCGGCGGCGAGTCCAAGAGACCCAGTACTTC.